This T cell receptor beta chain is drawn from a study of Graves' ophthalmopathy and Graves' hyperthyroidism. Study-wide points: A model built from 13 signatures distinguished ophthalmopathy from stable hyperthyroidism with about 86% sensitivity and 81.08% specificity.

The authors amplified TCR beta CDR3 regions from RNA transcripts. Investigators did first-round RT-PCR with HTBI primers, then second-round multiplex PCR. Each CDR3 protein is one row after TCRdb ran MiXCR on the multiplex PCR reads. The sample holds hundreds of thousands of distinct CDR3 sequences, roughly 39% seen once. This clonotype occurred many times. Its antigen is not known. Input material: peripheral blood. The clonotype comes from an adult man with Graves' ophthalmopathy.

CDR3 sequence reads: CASSLQAGNTEAFF. The CDR3 nucleotides are TGTGCCAGCAGCTTACAGGCCGGGAACACTGAAGCTTTCTTT. The chain uses TRBV7-2 and TRBJ1-1, with D unclear. This CDR3 has 14 residues. Germline CDR1 and CDR2: SGHTA and FQGNSA. V gave up 2 bases and J gave up 1 base, with 8 bases separating them.